This T cell receptor beta chain is drawn from a study of T cells in Graves' hyperthyroidism and ophthalmopathy. Amplification of TCR beta CDR3 regions was performed using RNA transcripts as template. Initially, a first-round RT-PCR of the TCR CDR3 employed the HTBI primer set. TCRdb ran MiXCR on the multiplex PCR reads and lists one entry per CDR3 protein. The table lists fewer than 350,000 distinct CDR3 sequences, roughly 18% of them singletons, with roughly 40% in the top ten. The V end was cut by 3 bases, the J end by 2 bases, with 15 bases between. In germline, CDR1 is DFQATT, CDR2 SNEGSKA (reference sequence). The CDR3 is 15 amino acids. Ophthalmopathy patients had Clinical Activity Score at least 3, NOSPECS grade at least 4, duration under 3 months. Uncontrolled infection, other autoimmune disease, pregnancy or lactation excluded patients.

Material for sequencing was blood. The source is a man aged 45-65 years with Graves' ophthalmopathy. J is TRBJ2-3 and V is TRBV20-1; D is perhaps TRBD2 (5 bases). CDR3 nucleotides: TGCAGTGCTAGGAGTCTCCTGGAGGCCACAGATACGCAGTATTTT. This translates into CSARSLLEATDTQYF.